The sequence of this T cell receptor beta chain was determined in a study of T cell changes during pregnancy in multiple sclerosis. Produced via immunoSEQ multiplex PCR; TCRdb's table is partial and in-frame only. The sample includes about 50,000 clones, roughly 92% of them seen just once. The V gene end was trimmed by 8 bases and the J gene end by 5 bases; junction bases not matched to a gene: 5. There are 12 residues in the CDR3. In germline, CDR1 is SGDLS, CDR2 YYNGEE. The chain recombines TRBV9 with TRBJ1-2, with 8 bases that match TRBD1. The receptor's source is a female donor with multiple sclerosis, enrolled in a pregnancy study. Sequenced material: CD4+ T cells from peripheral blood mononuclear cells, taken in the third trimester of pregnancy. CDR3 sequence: CASSRQGYGYTF. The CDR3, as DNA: TGTGCCAGTTCCCGACAGGGGTATGGCTACACCTTC. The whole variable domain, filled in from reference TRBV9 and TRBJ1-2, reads DSGVTQTPKHLITATGQRVTLRCSPRSGDLSVYWYQQSLDQGLQFLIQYYNGEERAKGNILERFSAQQFPDLHSELNLSSLELGDSALYFCASSRQGYGYTFGSGTRLTVV.